This T cell receptor (beta chain) was documented in a study of T cell therapy after organ transplantation. The overall study: Therapy products were autologous CMV-specific T cells, peptide-expanded for approximately 2 weeks. Study conclusions and caveats: Post-therapy CD8 clonality change correlated inversely with pretherapy clonality.

Comment on this clone: Its antigen is still unknown.

V was cut by 2 bases and J by 7 bases, with 5 bases left in between. Germline CDR1 is GTSNPN and CDR2 is SVGIG (reference sequence). The CDR3 sequence is 10 residues long. Method: immunoSEQ multiplex PCR; TCRdb's copy keeps in-frame clones and lacks some. The sample has about 50,000 clones, 94% seen once. The TCR comes from a human patient who had received a solid organ transplant and had CMV disease. This specimen was CD8+ T cells from blood, taken before autologous CMV-specific T cell therapy. This chain connects TRBV30 to TRBJ1-1; D remains unclear. CDR3 region: CAWSSLEAFF. The CDR3 DNA follows: TGTGCCTGGAGTTCACTTGAAGCTTTCTTT.